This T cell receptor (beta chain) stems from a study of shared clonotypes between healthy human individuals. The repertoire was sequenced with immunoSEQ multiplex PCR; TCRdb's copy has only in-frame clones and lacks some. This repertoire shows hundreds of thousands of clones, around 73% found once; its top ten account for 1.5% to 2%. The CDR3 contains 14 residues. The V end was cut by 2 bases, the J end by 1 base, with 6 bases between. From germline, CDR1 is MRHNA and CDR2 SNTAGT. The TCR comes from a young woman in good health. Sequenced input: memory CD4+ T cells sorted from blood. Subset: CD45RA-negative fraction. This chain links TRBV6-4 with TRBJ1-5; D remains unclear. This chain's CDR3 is CASSDGPSNQPQHF. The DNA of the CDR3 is TGTGCCAGCAGTGACGGTCCCAGCAATCAGCCCCAGCATTTT.